These 17 T cell receptor beta chains share one sample of origin, sequenced in a study of blood T cell repertoires in COVID-19. Clones were sequenced by immunoSEQ multiplex PCR, and TCRdb holds only the in-frame ones, with some missing. This table holds over 100,000 clones, 70% to 85% found once. The material sequenced was peripheral blood. The receptors come from a woman aged 65 to 85 with acute or convalescent COVID-19.

The rearrangement joins TRBV9 to TRBJ2-1, with 12 bases fitting TRBD2. Germline CDR1 and CDR2: SGDLS and YYNGEE. J was trimmed by 8 bases and V by 2 bases; bases with no gene match: 5. The CDR3 has 15 residues. CDR3 sequence reads: CASSVRLAGVDEQFF. The DNA for the CDR3 is TGTGCCAGCAGCGTCCGACTAGCGGGGGTCGATGAGCAGTTCTTC. Based on the CDR3 plus reference TRBV9 and TRBJ2-1, the full variable domain is DSGVTQTPKHLITATGQRVTLRCSPRSGDLSVYWYQQSLDQGLQFLIQYYNGEERAKGNILERFSAQQFPDLHSELNLSSLELGDSALYFCASSVRLAGVDEQFFGPGTRLTVL.

The chain uses TRBV7-9 and TRBJ1-5, with unresolved D. Germline V gives CDR1 SEHNR, CDR2 FQNEAQ (reference sequence). The CDR3 has 12 amino acids. The V gene lost 4 bases and the J gene lost 10 bases, with 11 bases spanning the gap. The DNA of the CDR3 is TGTGCCAGCAGCTCCCCCCCCCTACCCCAGCATTTT. This codes for CASSSPPLPQHF.

The rearrangement joins TRBV2 to TRBJ1-5; 7 bases agree with TRBD1. Germline V CDR1 and CDR2: SNHLY, FYNNEI. V lost 7 bases, J lost 3 bases, and 6 bases stayed unmatched. This CDR3 is built from 14 residues. The CDR3 sequence: CASTFGQVNQPQHF. The CDR3 DNA sequence: TGTGCCAGCACCTTCGGACAGGTCAATCAGCCCCAGCATTTT. Full variable domain (rest looked up from reference TRBV2 and TRBJ1-5): EPEVTQTPSHQVTQMGQEVILRCVPISNHLYFYWYRQILGQKVEFLVSFYNNEISEKSEIFDDQFSVERPDGSNFTLKIRSTKLEDSAMYFCASTFGQVNQPQHFGDGTRLSIL.

The chain couples TRBV5-1 to TRBJ1-2; D unclear. Looked up from germline, CDR1 is SGHRS and CDR2 is YFSETQ. Trimming shortened V by 0 bases and J by 8 bases, and 11 bases separated the two germline ends. The CDR3 totals 13 residues. This CDR3 is CASSLETGSGYTF. CDR3 DNA: TGCGCCAGCAGCTTGGAGACGGGGTCCGGCTACACCTTC.

This sequence joins TRBV9 and TRBJ2-3, with 12 bases matching TRBD2. CDR1 is SGDLS and CDR2 is YYNGEE in the germline V gene. V lost 4 bases, J lost 5 bases, and 14 bases stayed unmatched. This CDR3 is 18 amino acids long. CDR3 region: CASSTRASGGAEVDTQYF. The CDR3 DNA sequence: TGTGCCAGCAGCACCCGCGCTAGCGGGGGGGCCGAGGTAGATACGCAGTATTTT.

The genes are TRBV5-4 and TRBJ1-2; 7 bases map to TRBD1. V gave up 4 bases and J gave up 7 bases; unmatched junction bases: 7. This CDR3 contains 13 residues. Looked up from germline, CDR1 is SGHNT and CDR2 is YYREEE (reference sequence). The CDR3 DNA follows: TGTGCCAGCAGCCTAGGGACAGACAGTGGCTACACCTTC. Translated, it gives CASSLGTDSGYTF.

The J gene is TRBJ1-1, the V gene TRBV7-6; 10 bases fit TRBD1. The CDR3 covers 15 residues. Germline V gives CDR1 SGHVS, CDR2 FNYEAQ. Losses at the gene ends were 1 base for V and 6 bases for J; bases not matched to a gene: 5. CDR3 region: CASSLDLGQGSEAFF. The CDR3 nucleotides read TGTGCCAGCAGCTTAGATTTGGGACAGGGGTCTGAAGCTTTCTTT.

This chain links TRBV9 with TRBJ2-2; TRBD1 is a possible D gene (6 bases). Germline loops: CDR1 SGDLS, CDR2 YYNGEE. V was cut by 4 bases and J by 7 bases, with 11 bases left in between. This CDR3 spans 13 amino acids. As DNA, the CDR3 is TGTGCCAGCAGCACGAGGACAGTCGGGGAGCTGTTTTTT. Protein sequence: CASSTRTVGELFF. Combining the CDR3 with reference TRBV9 and TRBJ2-2 gives the whole variable domain DSGVTQTPKHLITATGQRVTLRCSPRSGDLSVYWYQQSLDQGLQFLIQYYNGEERAKGNILERFSAQQFPDLHSELNLSSLELGDSALYFCASSTRTVGELFFGEGSRLTVL.

This clone turned up a few times. This chain joins TRBV5-8 and TRBJ1-4; TRBD1 matches 12 bases. This CDR3 is 17 amino acids long. Germline V gene data show CDR1 as SGHTS and CDR2 as YDEGEE. J lost 1 base, V lost 4 bases, and 5 bases had no gene match. The CDR3 region has the DNA TGTGCCAGCAGCAAGGGACAGGGGGCCCAAACTAATGAAAAACTGTTTTTT. Translation: CASSKGQGAQTNEKLFF.

V and J are TRBV7-9 and TRBJ1-2; D may be TRBD1 (5 bases). CDR1 is SEHNR and CDR2 is FQNEAQ in the germline V gene (reference sequence). The V end lost 1 base, the J end lost 6 bases, and 12 bases lay between the germline ends. The CDR3 extends over 14 amino acids. The CDR3 spells CASSLVSGSDGYTF. The CDR3 bases are TGTGCCAGCAGCTTAGTATCAGGGTCGGATGGCTACACCTTC.

The chain links TRBV2 to TRBJ1-2, with D perhaps matching TRBD1 (5 bases). The length of the CDR3 is 13 residues. V gave up 6 bases and J gave up 4 bases, with 12 bases separating them. Germline V gene data show CDR1 as SNHLY and CDR2 as FYNNEI. In DNA form, the CDR3 reads TGTGCCAGCAGACAAGGGGTTTTCTATGGCTACACCTTC. Translation gives CASRQGVFYGYTF.

The rearrangement joins TRBV6-1 to TRBJ2-3; 8 bases match TRBD1. This CDR3 contains 12 residues. The trim removed 2 bases at V and 10 bases at J, leaving 2 bases unmatched. Germline CDR1 MNHNS, CDR2 SASEGT. The CDR3 nucleotides read TGTGCCAGCAGTGAACAGGACAGGGCGCAGTATTTT. Protein product: CASSEQDRAQYF.

This clone showed up just a few times. This chain connects TRBV4-2 to TRBJ1-1, with unresolved D. CDR1 and CDR2 (germline): LGHNA, YNFKEQ. V was trimmed by 4 bases and J by 2 bases, leaving 8 bases between them. This CDR3 spans 13 amino acids. The CDR3 here is CASSRASNTEAFF. DNA for the CDR3: TGTGCCAGCAGCCGGGCCTCCAACACTGAAGCTTTCTTT.

The chain combines TRBV12-3 or TRBV12-4 with TRBJ1-5; D ambiguous. The CDR3 sequence is 13 residues long. Trimming removed 3 bases at V and 7 bases at J, with 10 bases between. CDR3 nucleotide sequence: TGTGCCAGCAGTTTTAGTGGCGGGCAGCCCCAGCATTTT. It yields the protein CASSFSGGQPQHF.

V is TRBV5-1 and J is TRBJ2-5; 8 bases match TRBD2. The CDR3 runs 16 residues. J gave up 0 bases and V 1 base, and 5 bases lay outside the gene matches. Germline V CDR1 and CDR2: SGHRS, YFSETQ. The CDR3 is CASSLIPGGNQETQYF. The CDR3 nucleotides are TGCGCCAGCAGCTTGATACCGGGGGGGAACCAAGAGACCCAGTACTTC.

The V call is TRBV7-2, the J call TRBJ1-1; possible D gene TRBD1, 5 bases. Trimming cost V 5 bases and J 8 bases, with 18 bases left between them. The CDR3 is 14 residues long. Germline CDR1 SGHTA, CDR2 FQGNSA. The CDR3 region has the DNA TGTGCCAGCAGCAAGGAACACAGGATCGGGGAAGCTTTCTTT. It encodes CASSKEHRIGEAFF.

This chain links TRBV19 with TRBJ2-2; 7 nucleotides match TRBD2. Trimming removed 9 bases from V and 2 bases from J; junction bases left unmatched: 9. The CDR3 consists of 15 residues. Germline V lookup: CDR1 LNHDA, CDR2 SQIVND (reference sequence). As DNA, the CDR3 is TGTGCCAGCCAGAGACAGACTAGCAACACCGGGGAGCTGTTTTTT. Translation: CASQRQTSNTGELFF.